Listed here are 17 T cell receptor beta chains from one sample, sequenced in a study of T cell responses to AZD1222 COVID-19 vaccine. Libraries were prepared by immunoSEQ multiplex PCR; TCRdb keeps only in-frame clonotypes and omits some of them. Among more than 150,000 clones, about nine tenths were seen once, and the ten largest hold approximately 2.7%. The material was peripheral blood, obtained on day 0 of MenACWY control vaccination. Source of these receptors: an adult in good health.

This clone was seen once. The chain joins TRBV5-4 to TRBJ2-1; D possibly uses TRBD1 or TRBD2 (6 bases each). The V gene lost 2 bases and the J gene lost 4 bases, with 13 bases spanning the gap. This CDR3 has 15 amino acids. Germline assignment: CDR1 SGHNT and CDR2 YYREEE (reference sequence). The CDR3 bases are TGTGCCAGCAGCTTAGGGGGGCCGGTGTACAATGAGCAGTTCTTC. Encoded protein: CASSLGGPVYNEQFF.

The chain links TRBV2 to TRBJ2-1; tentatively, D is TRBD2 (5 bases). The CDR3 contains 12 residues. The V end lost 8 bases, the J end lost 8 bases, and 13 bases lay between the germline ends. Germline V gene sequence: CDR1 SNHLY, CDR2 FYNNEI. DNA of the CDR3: TGTGCCAGCCGGGTCTTTAGCGATGAGCAGTTCTTC. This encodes CASRVFSDEQFF.

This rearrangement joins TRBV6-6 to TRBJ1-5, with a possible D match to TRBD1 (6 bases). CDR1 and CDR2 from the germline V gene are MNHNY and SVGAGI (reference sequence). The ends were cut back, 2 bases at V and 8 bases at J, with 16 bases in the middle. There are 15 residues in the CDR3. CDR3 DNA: TGTGCCAGCAGTTACCCACAGGGCCTTGGAGAGCCCCAGCATTTT. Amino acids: CASSYPQGLGEPQHF.

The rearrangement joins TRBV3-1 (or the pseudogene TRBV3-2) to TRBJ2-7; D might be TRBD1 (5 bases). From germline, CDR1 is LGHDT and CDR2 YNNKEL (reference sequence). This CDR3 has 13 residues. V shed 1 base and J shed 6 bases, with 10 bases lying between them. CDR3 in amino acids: CASSQVRGGEQYF. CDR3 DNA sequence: TGTGCCAGCAGCCAAGTAAGGGGCGGCGAGCAGTACTTC.

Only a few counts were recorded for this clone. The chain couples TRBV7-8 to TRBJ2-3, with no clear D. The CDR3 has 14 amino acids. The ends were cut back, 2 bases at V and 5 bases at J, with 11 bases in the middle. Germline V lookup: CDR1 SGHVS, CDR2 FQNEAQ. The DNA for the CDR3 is TGTGCCAGCAGCTTACTCATTATAGGAGATACGCAGTATTTT. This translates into CASSLLIIGDTQYF.

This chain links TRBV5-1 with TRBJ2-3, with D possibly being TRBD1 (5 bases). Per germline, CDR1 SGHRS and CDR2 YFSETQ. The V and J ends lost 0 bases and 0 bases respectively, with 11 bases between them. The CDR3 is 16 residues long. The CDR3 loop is CASSLVFQGSTDTQYF. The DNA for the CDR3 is TGCGCCAGCAGCTTGGTCTTCCAGGGTAGCACAGATACGCAGTATTTT.

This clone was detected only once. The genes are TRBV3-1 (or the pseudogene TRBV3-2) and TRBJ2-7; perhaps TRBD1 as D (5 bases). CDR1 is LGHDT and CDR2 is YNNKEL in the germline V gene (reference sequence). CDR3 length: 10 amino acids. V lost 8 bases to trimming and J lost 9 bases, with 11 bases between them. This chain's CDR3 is CASLAQGQYF. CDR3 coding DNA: TGTGCCAGCTTGGCCCAGGGGCAGTACTTC.

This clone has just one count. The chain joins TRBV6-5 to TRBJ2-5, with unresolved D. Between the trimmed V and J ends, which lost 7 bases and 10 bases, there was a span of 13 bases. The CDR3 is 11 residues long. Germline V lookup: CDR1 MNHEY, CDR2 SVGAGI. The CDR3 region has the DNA TGTGCCAGCACCGAAGGAATTGGCCAGTACTTC. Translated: CASTEGIGQYF.

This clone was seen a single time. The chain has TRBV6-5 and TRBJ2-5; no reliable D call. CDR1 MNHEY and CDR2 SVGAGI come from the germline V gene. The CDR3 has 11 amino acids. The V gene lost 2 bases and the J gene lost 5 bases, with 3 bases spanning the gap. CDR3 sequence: CASSYKETQYF. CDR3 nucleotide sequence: TGTGCCAGCAGTTACAAGGAGACCCAGTACTTC.

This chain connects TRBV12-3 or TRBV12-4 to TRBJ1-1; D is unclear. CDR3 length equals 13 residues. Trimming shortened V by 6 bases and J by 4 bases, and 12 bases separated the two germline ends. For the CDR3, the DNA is TGTGCCAGCAGCTACCCTGGTAGCACTGAAGCTTTCTTT. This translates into CASSYPGSTEAFF.

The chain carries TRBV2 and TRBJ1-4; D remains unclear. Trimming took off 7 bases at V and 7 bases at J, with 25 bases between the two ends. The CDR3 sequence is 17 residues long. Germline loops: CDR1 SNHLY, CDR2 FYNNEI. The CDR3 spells CASMWWPKGVWGEKLFF. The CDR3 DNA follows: TGTGCCAGCATGTGGTGGCCGAAGGGCGTCTGGGGTGAAAAACTGTTTTTT.

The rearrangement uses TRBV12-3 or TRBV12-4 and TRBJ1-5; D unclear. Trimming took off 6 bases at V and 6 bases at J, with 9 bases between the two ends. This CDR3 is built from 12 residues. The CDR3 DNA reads TGTGCCAGCAGCCCTGAGTCTCAGCCCCAGCATTTT. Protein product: CASSPESQPQHF.

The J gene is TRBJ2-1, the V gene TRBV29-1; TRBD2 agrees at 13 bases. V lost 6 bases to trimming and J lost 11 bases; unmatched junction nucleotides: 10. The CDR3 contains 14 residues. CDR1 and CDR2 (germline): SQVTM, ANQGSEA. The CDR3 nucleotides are TGCAGCGTGGGGGGGACTAGCGGGACAGAGAAGCAGTTCTTC. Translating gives CSVGGTSGTEKQFF.

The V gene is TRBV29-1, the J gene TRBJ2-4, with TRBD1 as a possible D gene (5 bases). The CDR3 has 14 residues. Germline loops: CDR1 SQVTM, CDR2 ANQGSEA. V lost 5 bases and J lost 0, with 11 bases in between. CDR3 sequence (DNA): TGCAGCGTTCAGACAGATCTAGCCAAAAACATTCAGTACTTC. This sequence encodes CSVQTDLAKNIQYF.

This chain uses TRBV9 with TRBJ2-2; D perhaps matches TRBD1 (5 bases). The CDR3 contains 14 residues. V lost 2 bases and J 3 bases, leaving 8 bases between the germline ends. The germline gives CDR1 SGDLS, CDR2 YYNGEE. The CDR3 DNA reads TGTGCCAGCAGCGTTGAGACAGACACCGGGGAGCTGTTTTTT. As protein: CASSVETDTGELFF. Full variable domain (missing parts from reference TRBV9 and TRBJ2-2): DSGVTQTPKHLITATGQRVTLRCSPRSGDLSVYWYQQSLDQGLQFLIQYYNGEERAKGNILERFSAQQFPDLHSELNLSSLELGDSALYFCASSVETDTGELFFGEGSRLTVL.

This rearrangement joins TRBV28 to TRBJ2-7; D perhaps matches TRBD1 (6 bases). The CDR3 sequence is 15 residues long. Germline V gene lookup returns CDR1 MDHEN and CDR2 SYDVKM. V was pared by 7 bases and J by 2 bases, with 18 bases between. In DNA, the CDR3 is TGTGCCAGCAACAATCAGGGGTTCTGGGCCTACGAGCAGTACTTC. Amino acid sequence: CASNNQGFWAYEQYF.

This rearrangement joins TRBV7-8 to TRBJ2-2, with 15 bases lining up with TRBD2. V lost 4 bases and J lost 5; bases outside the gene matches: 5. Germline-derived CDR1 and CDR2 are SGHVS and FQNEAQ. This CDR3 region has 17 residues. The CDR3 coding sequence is TGTGCCAGCAGCTCGGGACTAGCGGGGGGAATGACCGGGGAGCTGTTTTTT. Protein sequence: CASSSGLAGGMTGELFF.